A single sample is the source of the 5 T cell receptor beta chains below, sequenced in a study of response to subunit inactivated influenza vaccine. TCRdb used MiXCR to reprocess the RT-PCR reads, holding one entry per CDR3 protein. The data show approximately 520,000 distinct CDR3 sequences, with roughly 27% seen just once and 1.9% held by the top ten. Here the sequenced sample was CD4+ T cells sorted from PBMCs, taken 5 to 6 days after vaccination. The receptors originated from a middle-aged man who received an inactivated influenza vaccine.

The chain employs TRBV5-1 and TRBJ1-1; unclear D gene. The length of the CDR3 is 13 residues. Germline CDR1 SGHRS, CDR2 YFSETQ. Trimming took 5 bases from V and 1 from J, leaving 9 bases between them. This CDR3 is CASRRFPNTEAFF. The CDR3 nucleotides are TGCGCCAGCAGACGGTTCCCGAACACTGAAGCTTTCTTT.

The chain uses TRBV7-2 and TRBJ2-3; 7 bases align to TRBD2. V was clipped by 3 bases and J by 0 bases; unmatched bases: 6. The germline V gene has CDR1 SGHTA and CDR2 FQGNSA. The CDR3 runs 16 residues. CDR3 in DNA: TGTGCCAGCAGCTTTGGCGGGAGTCTTAGCACAGATACGCAGTATTTT. This sequence encodes CASSFGGSLSTDTQYF.

Regarding this clonotype: The DNA is left out, because the CDR3 cannot be placed on it with certainty; the CDR3 is given as TCRdb lists it. The chain's CDR3 is CISVSGESASGGNQPQHF. V is TRBV7-5 and J is TRBJ1-5; TRBD1 is taken as the D call from the table, unchecked against the DNA. TRBV7-5 is shown as a pseudogene. The CDR3 has 18 residues if both end residues are counted.

V gene TRBV5-1 combines with J gene TRBJ2-3; no firm D call. The CDR3 runs 13 residues. With 0 bases removed from V and 2 bases from J, the gap between germline ends came to 4 bases. Germline V CDR1 and CDR2: SGHRS, YFSETQ. CDR3 sequence: CASSLVYTDTQYF. CDR3 bases: TGCGCCAGCAGCTTGGTTTACACAGATACGCAGTATTTT.

The V gene is TRBV5-1, the J gene TRBJ1-4; 8 bases match TRBD1. CDR3 size: 15 residues. The trim removed 4 bases at V and 10 bases at J, leaving 12 bases unmatched. Germline CDR1 and CDR2: SGHRS and YFSETQ. DNA for the CDR3: TGCGCCAGCAGCCTACGACAGGGGAGGGACGGAAAACTGTTTTTT. It encodes CASSLRQGRDGKLFF.